This T cell receptor beta chain was documented in a study of cytomegalovirus exposure and HLA in healthy donors. Study results and caveats: According to a subsequent analysis, TCR clusters identified in the first cohort showed a tendency to co-occur across the approximately 120 validation repertoires. Most observed TCR sequences were rare, whereas some public TCRs were detected in many donors.

Sequenced by immunoSEQ multiplex PCR; TCRdb stores in-frame clones only, minus some. There are 210,000 or so clones in the sample; roughly 88% occur only once, and approximately 2.9% lies in the top ten. This CDR3 comprises 12 residues. The germline V and J ends were trimmed by 3 bases and 8 bases, with 10 bases remaining between them. CDR1 and CDR2 (germline): MDHEN, SYDVKM. As for this clone: Its target is unknown.

The specimen sequenced was PBMCs. The chain carries TRBV28 and TRBJ1-2; D is perhaps TRBD1 (5 bases). The receptor's source is a woman between 18 and 29 years old in good health and CMV-seronegative. The CDR3 sequence is CASSFRVGGYTF. Written as DNA, the CDR3 is TGTGCCAGCAGTTTCAGGGTCGGGGGCTACACCTTC.